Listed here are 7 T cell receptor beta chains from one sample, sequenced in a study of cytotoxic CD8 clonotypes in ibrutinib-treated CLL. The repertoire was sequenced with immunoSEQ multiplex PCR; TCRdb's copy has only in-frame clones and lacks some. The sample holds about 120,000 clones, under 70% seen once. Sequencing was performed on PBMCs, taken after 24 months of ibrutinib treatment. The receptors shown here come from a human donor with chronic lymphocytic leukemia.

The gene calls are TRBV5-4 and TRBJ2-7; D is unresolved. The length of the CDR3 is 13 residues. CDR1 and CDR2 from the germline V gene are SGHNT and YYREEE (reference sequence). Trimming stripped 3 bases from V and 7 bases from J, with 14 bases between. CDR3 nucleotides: TGTGCCAGCAGCTCCACATCACATCGGGAGCAGTACTTC. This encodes CASSSTSHREQYF.

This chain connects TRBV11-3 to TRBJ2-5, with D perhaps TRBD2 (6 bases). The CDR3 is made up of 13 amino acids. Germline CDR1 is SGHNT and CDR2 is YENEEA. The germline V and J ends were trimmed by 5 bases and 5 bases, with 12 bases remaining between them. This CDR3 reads CASSIGGPETQYF. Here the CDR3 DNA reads TGTGCCAGCAGCATCGGGGGTCCGGAGACCCAGTACTTC.

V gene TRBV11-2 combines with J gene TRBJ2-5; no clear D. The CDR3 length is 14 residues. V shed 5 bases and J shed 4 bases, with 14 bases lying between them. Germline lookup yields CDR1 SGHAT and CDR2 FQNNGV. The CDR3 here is CASSPRFMRETQYF. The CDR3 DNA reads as TGTGCCAGCAGCCCCCGGTTTATGCGAGAGACCCAGTACTTC.

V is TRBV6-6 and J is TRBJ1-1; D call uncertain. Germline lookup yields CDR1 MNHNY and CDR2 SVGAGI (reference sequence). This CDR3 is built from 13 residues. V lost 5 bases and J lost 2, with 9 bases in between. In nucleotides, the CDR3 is TGTGCCAGCAGTGCCACACCTAACACTGAAGCTTTCTTT. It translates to CASSATPNTEAFF.

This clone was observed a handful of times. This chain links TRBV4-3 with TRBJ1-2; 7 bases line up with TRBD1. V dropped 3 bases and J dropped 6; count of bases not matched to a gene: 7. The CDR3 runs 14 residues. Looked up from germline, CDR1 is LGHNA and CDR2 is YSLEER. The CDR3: CASSQSQGVDGYTF. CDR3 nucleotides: TGCGCCAGCAGCCAGTCCCAGGGGGTGGATGGCTACACCTTC.

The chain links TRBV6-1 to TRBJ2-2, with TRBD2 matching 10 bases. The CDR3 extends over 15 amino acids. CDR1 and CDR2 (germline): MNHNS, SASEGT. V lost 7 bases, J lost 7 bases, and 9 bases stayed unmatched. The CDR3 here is CASTRAGGPVGELFF. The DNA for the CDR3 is TGTGCCAGCACCAGAGCGGGGGGGCCGGTCGGGGAGCTGTTTTTT.

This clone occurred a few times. Here the CDR3 DNA reads TGCGCCAGCAGTGAGTCGTCGGGTCAGCCCCAGCATTTT. This gives the protein CASSESSGQPQHF. This sequence joins TRBV10-1 and TRBJ1-5; D gene unclear. V was cut by 0 bases and J by 6 bases, with 6 bases left in between. The CDR3 totals 13 residues. The germline V gene encodes CDR1 WNHNN and CDR2 SYGVQD (reference sequence).